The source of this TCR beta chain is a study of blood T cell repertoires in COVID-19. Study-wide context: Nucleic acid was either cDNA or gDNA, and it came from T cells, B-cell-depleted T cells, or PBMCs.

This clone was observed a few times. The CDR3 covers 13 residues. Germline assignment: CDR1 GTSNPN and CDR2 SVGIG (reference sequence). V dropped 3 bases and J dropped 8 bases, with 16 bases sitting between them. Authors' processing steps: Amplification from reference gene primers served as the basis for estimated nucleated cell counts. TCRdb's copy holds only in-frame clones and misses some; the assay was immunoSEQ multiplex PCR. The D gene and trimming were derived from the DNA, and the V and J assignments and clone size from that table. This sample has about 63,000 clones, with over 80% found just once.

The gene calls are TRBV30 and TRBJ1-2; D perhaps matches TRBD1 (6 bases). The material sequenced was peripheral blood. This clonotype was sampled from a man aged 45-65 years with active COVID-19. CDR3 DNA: TGTGCCTGGAGCAGGGGAACAGGGTTAGGCTACACCTTC. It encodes CAWSRGTGLGYTF.